This is a list of T cell receptor beta chains from one sample in a study of T-cell memory formation after mild COVID-19. In TCRdb, the 5' RACE reads were re-called with MiXCR into one record per CDR3 protein. The sample yields almost 550,000 distinct CDR3 sequences, roughly 20% seen once. Sequencing was done on a sample of PBMCs or a T cell subset sorted from them (not recorded which). These receptor sequences come from an adult woman who had mild COVID-19 (a few samples of this study predate the infection). Cell type and time point are not known. The CDR3 runs from the conserved cysteine through the conserved F or W. The D gene is left open where the match is weak. Size is stated for part of the rows, as once, few or many counts, or as a class when the clone is expanded.

clone size,V gene,D gene,J gene,CDR3 DNA,CDR3 protein
.,TRBV12-3/TRBV12-4,.,TRBJ2-1,TGTGCCAGCAGTTTGGTACAGTTCAATGAGCAGTTCTTC,CASSLVQFNEQFF
few,TRBV7-9,.,TRBJ2-1,TGTGCCAGCAGCTTATCCGGCGGGGGCCGGAACAATGAGCAGTTCTTC,CASSLSGGGRNNEQFF
.,TRBV6-5,.,TRBJ2-2,TGTGCCAGCAGTTACGGAGAGAGCACCGGGGAGCTGTTTTTT,CASSYGESTGELFF
many,TRBV20-1,.,TRBJ1-1,TGCAGTGCTAGGGGCAACAGGGACACTGAAGCTTTCTTT,CSARGNRDTEAFF
few,TRBV12-3/TRBV12-4,TRBD1,TRBJ2-2,TGTGCCAGCAGTTTCCTTTGGACAGGGCTCGGGGAGCTGTTTTTT,CASSFLWTGLGELFF
.,TRBV6-1,TRBD2,TRBJ2-3,TGTGCCAGCGTGGTAGCGGGAGCTGGCGCAGATACGCAGTATTTT,CASVVAGAGADTQYF
.,TRBV5-1,TRBD1,TRBJ2-4,TGCGCCAGCAGCCTCCGACAGGGGGCTTCCAAAAACATTCAGTACTTC,CASSLRQGASKNIQYF
once,TRBV5-4,.,TRBJ1-1,TGTGCCAGCAGCTCTAGGCGGGACGGCAACACTGAAGCTTTCTTT,CASSSRRDGNTEAFF
few,TRBV6-5,.,TRBJ1-2,TGTGCCAGCAGGAAGGGATCGCTCTATGGCTACACCTTC,CASRKGSLYGYTF
few,TRBV6-5,TRBD1,TRBJ1-2,TGTGCCAGCACCGGGCCGGGACAGGGTTATGGCTACACCTTC,CASTGPGQGYGYTF
.,TRBV18,TRBD2,TRBJ2-1,TGTGCCAGCTCACCTGGACTAGCGGGTGCCGGCGGTGAGCAGTTCTTC,CASSPGLAGAGGEQFF
.,TRBV15,.,TRBJ1-1,TGTGCCACCAGCAGAGACCTGGACACTGAAGCTTTCTTT,CATSRDLDTEAFF
few,TRBV19,.,TRBJ2-1,TGTGCCAGTAGTATAGGCGGAGGATCGCCCTACAATGAGCAGTTCTTC,CASSIGGGSPYNEQFF
few,TRBV6-5,TRBD1,TRBJ2-1,TGTGCCAGCAGGGGACAGGCAAGATTCTCCTACAATGAGCAGTTCTTC,CASRGQARFSYNEQFF
.,TRBV6-5,.,TRBJ2-7,TGTGCCAGCAGTTACGGTGACGCCTACGAGCAGTACTTC,CASSYGDAYEQYF
few,TRBV7-3,.,TRBJ1-3,TGTGCCAGCAGCTTAAGGGGGGTAGCTGGAAACACCATATATTTT,CASSLRGVAGNTIYF
.,TRBV6-1,TRBD1,TRBJ1-5,TGTGCCAGCACCAGAGGGACAGGGAACAATCAGCCCCAGCATTTT,CASTRGTGNNQPQHF
.,TRBV5-1,.,TRBJ1-4,TGCGCCAGCAGCATACAGGGCGCGACTAATGAAAAACTGTTTTTT,CASSIQGATNEKLFF
few,TRBV30,TRBD2,TRBJ2-1,TGTGCCTGGAGTGAGGGGCTAGCGGGAGACAATGAGCAGTTCTTC,CAWSEGLAGDNEQFF
few,TRBV12-3/TRBV12-4,.,TRBJ1-5,TGTGCCAGCAGGGGCGCGACTAGCAATCAGCCCCAGCATTTT,CASRGATSNQPQHF
few,TRBV2,.,TRBJ2-1,TGTGCCAGCAGCGGTTCCAGTTTCTCCTACAATGAGCAGTTCTTC,CASSGSSFSYNEQFF
many,TRBV12-3/TRBV12-4,.,TRBJ1-1,TGTGCCAGCAGTTACCTGACCTCCACTGAAGCTTTCTTT,CASSYLTSTEAFF
.,TRBV10-2,TRBD1,TRBJ1-5,TGCGCCAGCAGACGGGACAGCTTCACTAATCAGCCCCAGCATTTT,CASRRDSFTNQPQHF
many,TRBV7-8,.,TRBJ1-5,TGTGCCAGCAAACTGGGACCTAGCAATCAGCCCCAGCATTTT,CASKLGPSNQPQHF
.,TRBV20-1,TRBD1,TRBJ1-6,TGCAGTGCTACGGACAGGAATAATTCACCCCTCCACTTT,CSATDRNNSPLHF
.,TRBV29-1,.,TRBJ2-3,TGCAGCGTTGAAGATCATAGTGGCCGTAGCACAGATACGCAGTATTTT,CSVEDHSGRSTDTQYF
.,TRBV5-6,.,TRBJ2-7,TGTGCCAGCAGACGTGTCGAGACCTACGAGCAGTACTTC,CASRRVETYEQYF
many,TRBV6-5,TRBD1,TRBJ1-1,TGTGCCAGCAGACGACAGGGGAGAGCTTTCTTT,CASRRQGRAFF
few,TRBV29-1,.,TRBJ2-3,TGCAGCGTTGAAGATACGCAGTATTTT,CSVEDTQYF
few,TRBV12-3/TRBV12-4,.,TRBJ1-2,TGTGCCAGCAGTTCCACTACTAACTATGGCTACACCTTC,CASSSTTNYGYTF
.,TRBV6-5,TRBD1,TRBJ2-5,TGTGCCAGCAGCCGGCGGACAGGGGTTTACCAAGAGACCCAGTACTTC,CASSRRTGVYQETQYF
few,TRBV15,TRBD2,TRBJ2-1,TGTGCCACCAGCTTATCCCTAGCGGGATTAGGCAATGAGCAGTTCTTC,CATSLSLAGLGNEQFF
.,TRBV6-4,.,TRBJ2-7,TGTGCCAGCAGTACTGACTGGGGGCAGGGATACGAGCAGTACTTC,CASSTDWGQGYEQYF
few,TRBV7-9,TRBD2,TRBJ2-1,TGTGCCAGCAGGGACGGACTAGCGAGACACAATGAGCAGTTCTTC,CASRDGLARHNEQFF
.,TRBV6-2/TRBV6-3,.,TRBJ2-4,TGTGCCAGCAGTATAGCACGGGACATTCAGTACTTC,CASSIARDIQYF
many,TRBV9,TRBD1,TRBJ2-2,TGTGCCAGCAGCGTAGCTCGGGACAGGGGGCAGGCAGACGGGGAGCTGTTTTTT,CASSVARDRGQADGELFF
few,TRBV7-2,.,TRBJ2-1,TGTGCCAGCAGCTCAAGAAACAATGAGCAGTTCTTC,CASSSRNNEQFF
.,TRBV5-6,TRBD1,TRBJ1-6,TGTGCCAGCAGCTTGGCGAGTAGTAAAGGACAGGGAGGGTCACCCCTCCACTTT,CASSLASSKGQGGSPLHF
.,TRBV7-9,TRBD2,TRBJ2-3,TGTGCCAGCAGCTTACGTGACGGTCTAGCGGAGTATTTT,CASSLRDGLAEYF
few,TRBV6-5,.,TRBJ1-1,TGTGCCAGCAGATCCCACACTGAAGCTTTCTTT,CASRSHTEAFF
.,TRBV20-1,.,TRBJ2-7,TGCAGTGCTAGTTCAGGGGCCTACGAGCAGTACTTC,CSASSGAYEQYF
.,TRBV11-2,.,TRBJ2-7,TGTGCCAGCAGCTTATTGCGGCTGGGAGGCGAGCAGTACTTC,CASSLLRLGGEQYF
.,TRBV4-3,.,TRBJ1-1,TGCGCCAGCAGCCATCCAGGGTCGTTTGAAGCTTTCTTT,CASSHPGSFEAFF
few,TRBV29-1,.,TRBJ2-1,TGCAGCGTTGTTGTGGGGGGATCCTACAATGAGCAGTTCTTC,CSVVVGGSYNEQFF
many,TRBV28,TRBD2,TRBJ2-2,TGTGCCAGCAGTTTATTGGGTCTAGCGGGGCCTGGGGAGCTGTTTTTT,CASSLLGLAGPGELFF
.,TRBV6-5,.,TRBJ2-1,TGTGCCAGCAGTTACTCGGAGTGGTATCAATCTGAGCAGTTCTTC,CASSYSEWYQSEQFF
many,TRBV7-7,.,TRBJ2-7,TGTGCCAGCAGCTTAGGGTACGGCTACGAGCAGTACTTC,CASSLGYGYEQYF
few,TRBV24-1,.,TRBJ2-1,TGTGCCACCAGTGATTTGTGGAGCCCCAATGAGCAGTTCTTC,CATSDLWSPNEQFF
.,TRBV7-9,TRBD1,TRBJ2-1,TGTGCCAGCAGCCGCCGGGACAGGGTATTGAATGAGCAGTTCTTC,CASSRRDRVLNEQFF
.,TRBV12-3/TRBV12-4,TRBD1,TRBJ1-5,TGTGCCAGCAGGAAACAGGGGGCCAGCAATCAGCCCCAGCATTTT,CASRKQGASNQPQHF
.,TRBV7-9,TRBD1,TRBJ1-6,TGTGCCAGCAGCATATTACAGGGGAGGGATTCACCCCTCCACTTT,CASSILQGRDSPLHF
.,TRBV9,TRBD2,TRBJ2-5,TGTGCCAGCAGTGCCGGGACTAGCCCCCAGCAAGAGACCCAGTACTTC,CASSAGTSPQQETQYF